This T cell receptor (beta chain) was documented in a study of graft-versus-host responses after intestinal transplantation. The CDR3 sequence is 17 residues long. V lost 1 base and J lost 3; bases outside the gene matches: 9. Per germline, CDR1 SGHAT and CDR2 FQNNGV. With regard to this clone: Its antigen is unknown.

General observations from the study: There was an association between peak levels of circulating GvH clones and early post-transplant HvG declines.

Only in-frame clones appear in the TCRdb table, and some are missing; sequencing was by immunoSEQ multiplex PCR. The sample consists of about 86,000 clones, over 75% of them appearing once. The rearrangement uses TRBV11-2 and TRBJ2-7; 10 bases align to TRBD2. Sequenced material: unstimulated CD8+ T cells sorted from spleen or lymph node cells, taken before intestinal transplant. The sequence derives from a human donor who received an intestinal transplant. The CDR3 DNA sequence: TGTGCCAGCAGCTTAGGACCTAGCGGGAGAAAAGACTACGAGCAGTACTTC. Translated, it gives CASSLGPSGRKDYEQYF.